This T cell receptor (beta chain) stems from a study of beta chain features in type 1 diabetes. Study results and limitations: In every one of the four CD4+ subsets, TCRB CDR3s were moderately but significantly shorter in Type 1 diabetes patients.

This CDR3 is 15 amino acids long. The germline V gene encodes CDR1 SNHLY and CDR2 FYNNEI. V was pared by 7 bases and J by 7 bases, with 19 bases between. Reverse transcription of all isolated RNA meant that expressed TCRB transcripts were sequenced. The protocol was immunoSEQ multiplex PCR, while the TCRdb copy is restricted to in-frame clones and leaves out a portion. The top ten clones hold just under 0.04% of a sample with about 660,000 clones, around 15% of them seen once. In regard to this clone: The antigen remains undetermined.

Sequencing input: naive CD4+ T cells from blood. The chain employs TRBV2 and TRBJ1-4; no clear D gene. The clonotype comes from a man between 18 and 35 years old with type 1 diabetes. CDR3 in DNA: TGTGCCAGCAATGGAAGGGTTGGATCTGGTGAAAAACTGTTTTTT. This codes for CASNGRVGSGEKLFF.